This TCR beta chain stems from a study of CD8 T cells in Susac syndrome. RNA was extracted with the RNeasy kit, and a quantity of roughly 0.45 to 1 ug was reverse transcribed using random hexamers. The amplification used immunoSEQ multiplex PCR on TCR beta CDR3; it spanned 54 Vbeta and 13 Jbeta. Each CDR3 protein gets one entry after TCRdb re-called the immunoSEQ multiplex PCR reads with MiXCR. The data show approximately 65,000 distinct CDR3 sequences, around nine tenths seen once. The sequenced target, TCR beta, came from blood CD8+ and CD4+ T cells. As controls, healthy donors matched for age and sex were used. Bulk CD8+ and CD4+ cells came from magnetic negative isolation; CD8+ TEMRA by FACS. This CDR3 is built from 15 residues. From germline, CDR1 is MNHEY and CDR2 SVGAGI. Trimming took 0 bases from V and 8 from J; bases not matched to a gene: 7.

The rearrangement uses TRBV6-5 and TRBJ2-1; the match to TRBD2 covers 7 bases. The source of this sequence is a human donor in good health. Input material: CD8+ T cells from PBMCs. The CDR3 nucleotides read TGTGCCAGCAGTTACTCGGGGGGAGGGAAGTATGAGCAGTTCTTC. Encoded protein: CASSYSGGGKYEQFF.